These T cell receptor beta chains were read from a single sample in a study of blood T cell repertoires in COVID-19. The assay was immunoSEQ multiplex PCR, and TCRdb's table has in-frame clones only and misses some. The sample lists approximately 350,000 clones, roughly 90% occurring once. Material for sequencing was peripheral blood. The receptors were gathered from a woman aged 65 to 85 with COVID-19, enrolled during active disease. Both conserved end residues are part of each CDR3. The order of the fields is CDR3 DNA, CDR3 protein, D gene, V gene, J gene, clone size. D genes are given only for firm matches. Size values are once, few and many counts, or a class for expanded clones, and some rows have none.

CDR3 DNA: TGTGCCAGCAGTTTGCGGGGGGGAGGTGGCTACACCTTC
CDR3 protein: CASSLRGGGGYTF
D gene: -
V gene: TRBV12-3/TRBV12-4
J gene: TRBJ1-2
clone size: -

CDR3 DNA: TGTGCCAGCAGCACGACAGGGAGTACAGATACGCAGTATTTT
CDR3 protein: CASSTTGSTDTQYF
D gene: TRBD1
V gene: TRBV5-4
J gene: TRBJ2-3
clone size: -

CDR3 DNA: TGTGCCAGCACCTCGGGGGGGTCCAACACTGAAGCTTTCTTT
CDR3 protein: CASTSGGSNTEAFF
D gene: -
V gene: TRBV5-6
J gene: TRBJ1-1
clone size: -

CDR3 DNA: TGTGCCAGCCGCGGGACTAGCGAAAATGAGCAGTTCTTC
CDR3 protein: CASRGTSENEQFF
D gene: TRBD2
V gene: TRBV9
J gene: TRBJ2-1
clone size: -

CDR3 DNA: TGTGCCAGCAGCCAGGATAGCGGGGGTTTCTCCTACAATGAGCAGTTCTTC
CDR3 protein: CASSQDSGGFSYNEQFF
D gene: TRBD2
V gene: TRBV3-1/TRBV3-2
J gene: TRBJ2-1
clone size: -

CDR3 DNA: TGTGCCATTACGCCCGACAGGACCAATTCACCCCTCCACTTT
CDR3 protein: CAITPDRTNSPLHF
D gene: -
V gene: TRBV10-3
J gene: TRBJ1-6
clone size: -

CDR3 DNA: TGCGCCAGCAGCTTCAACAGGGGCGAGCAGTACTTC
CDR3 protein: CASSFNRGEQYF
D gene: TRBD1
V gene: TRBV5-1
J gene: TRBJ2-7
clone size: -

CDR3 DNA: TGCGCCAGCAGCCAAGGACCTAGGGGCTACAGGGGGCAGGGAGGTTGGAGTCAGCCCCAGCATTTT
CDR3 protein: CASSQGPRGYRGQGGWSQPQHF
D gene: TRBD1
V gene: TRBV4-1
J gene: TRBJ1-5
clone size: -

CDR3 DNA: TGTGCCAGCAGTGAGTCAGGGAGGGGAAACACCATATATTTT
CDR3 protein: CASSESGRGNTIYF
D gene: -
V gene: TRBV25-1
J gene: TRBJ1-3
clone size: -

CDR3 DNA: TGTGCCTCCTCTAGGGGGATGAATGAGCAGTTCTTC
CDR3 protein: CASSRGMNEQFF
D gene: -
V gene: TRBV2
J gene: TRBJ2-1
clone size: -

CDR3 DNA: TGTGCCTGGAGAGCTAGGGCGGGTGAGCAGTTCTTC
CDR3 protein: CAWRARAGEQFF
D gene: -
V gene: TRBV30
J gene: TRBJ2-1
clone size: -

CDR3 DNA: TGTGCCACCAGTCGGACAGGGGGAGGGAAAAAACTGTTTTTT
CDR3 protein: CATSRTGGGKKLFF
D gene: TRBD1
V gene: TRBV24-1
J gene: TRBJ1-4
clone size: once

CDR3 DNA: TGTGCCTGGAATCCGGGACAGGGCTACGAGCAGTACTTC
CDR3 protein: CAWNPGQGYEQYF
D gene: TRBD1
V gene: TRBV30
J gene: TRBJ2-7
clone size: -

CDR3 DNA: TGTGCCAGCAGCTTTGAGGATTCTGGCTACACCTTC
CDR3 protein: CASSFEDSGYTF
D gene: -
V gene: TRBV5-4
J gene: TRBJ1-2
clone size: once

CDR3 DNA: TGTGCCAGTAGTAAGAACACAGCTTATAGCAATCAGCCCCAGCATTTT
CDR3 protein: CASSKNTAYSNQPQHF
D gene: -
V gene: TRBV19
J gene: TRBJ1-5
clone size: -

CDR3 DNA: TGTGCCAGCAGCCAAGACGGGGGAGGGTGGAATGAGCAGTTCTTC
CDR3 protein: CASSQDGGGWNEQFF
D gene: TRBD2
V gene: TRBV3-1/TRBV3-2
J gene: TRBJ2-1
clone size: -

CDR3 DNA: TGTGCCAGCAGCCCCGGACTAGCGGAAGATACGCAGTATTTT
CDR3 protein: CASSPGLAEDTQYF
D gene: TRBD2
V gene: TRBV5-4
J gene: TRBJ2-3
clone size: -

CDR3 DNA: TGTGCCAGTAGCGGGTTCCCCCACTATGGCTACACCTTC
CDR3 protein: CASSGFPHYGYTF
D gene: -
V gene: TRBV19
J gene: TRBJ1-2
clone size: -

CDR3 DNA: TGTGCCAGCAGCCTTCGGGGGGACTCCTACGAGCAGTACTTC
CDR3 protein: CASSLRGDSYEQYF
D gene: TRBD2
V gene: TRBV3-1/TRBV3-2
J gene: TRBJ2-7
clone size: -

CDR3 DNA: TGTGCCAGCAGCGTCGGGTCGGGACAGGGTGAAGAGCAGTACTTC
CDR3 protein: CASSVGSGQGEEQYF
D gene: TRBD1
V gene: TRBV9
J gene: TRBJ2-7
clone size: -

CDR3 DNA: TGCAGTGTAGACAGGTTTGCCGAGCAGTACTTC
CDR3 protein: CSVDRFAEQYF
D gene: -
V gene: TRBV20-1
J gene: TRBJ2-7
clone size: -

CDR3 DNA: TGTGCCAGCAGTTACATTGGCAGGGGGGCAGATACGCAGTATTTT
CDR3 protein: CASSYIGRGADTQYF
D gene: -
V gene: TRBV6-5
J gene: TRBJ2-3
clone size: -

CDR3 DNA: TGTGCCAGCAGCGCGCAAGCGGGGGCCTCCTACGAGCAGTACTTC
CDR3 protein: CASSAQAGASYEQYF
D gene: TRBD2
V gene: TRBV9
J gene: TRBJ2-7
clone size: -

CDR3 DNA: TGTGCCACCAGTGAAGAGAGGGGGTCCCCAGATACGCAGTATTTT
CDR3 protein: CATSEERGSPDTQYF
D gene: -
V gene: TRBV24-1
J gene: TRBJ2-3
clone size: -

CDR3 DNA: TGTGCCAGCAGTCTATCGGGGACAGGGGATGACGAGCAGTACTTC
CDR3 protein: CASSLSGTGDDEQYF
D gene: TRBD1
V gene: TRBV28
J gene: TRBJ2-7
clone size: -

CDR3 DNA: TGCAGCGTTGAAGATCTTCGAGGGTACGGTGGCTACACCTTC
CDR3 protein: CSVEDLRGYGGYTF
D gene: -
V gene: TRBV29-1
J gene: TRBJ1-2
clone size: -

CDR3 DNA: TGTGCCAGTACCAGAAGGGGACAGGGCGGAACTGAAGCTTTCTTT
CDR3 protein: CASTRRGQGGTEAFF
D gene: TRBD1
V gene: TRBV19
J gene: TRBJ1-1
clone size: -

CDR3 DNA: TGTGCCAGCAGCGCAGGGCAGGGGGCTAACTATGGCTACACCTTC
CDR3 protein: CASSAGQGANYGYTF
D gene: TRBD1
V gene: TRBV7-6
J gene: TRBJ1-2
clone size: once

CDR3 DNA: TGCAGCGTCCGGGGGATGAACACTGAAGCTTTCTTT
CDR3 protein: CSVRGMNTEAFF
D gene: -
V gene: TRBV29-1
J gene: TRBJ1-1
clone size: -

CDR3 DNA: TGCGCCAGCAGCCAACAGGGGTTGGCCGGAAACACCATATATTTT
CDR3 protein: CASSQQGLAGNTIYF
D gene: -
V gene: TRBV4-3
J gene: TRBJ1-3
clone size: -

CDR3 DNA: TGCGCCAGCAGCCAAGGCCCTCTTCAGGGGCCCTCACCCCTCCACTTT
CDR3 protein: CASSQGPLQGPSPLHF
D gene: -
V gene: TRBV4-1
J gene: TRBJ1-6
clone size: -

CDR3 DNA: TGCGCCAGCACGGGTGGGAATGAGCAGTTCTTC
CDR3 protein: CASTGGNEQFF
D gene: -
V gene: TRBV5-1
J gene: TRBJ2-1
clone size: -

CDR3 DNA: TGTGCCGTGGCGGATGAGAGTTATGGCTACACCTTC
CDR3 protein: CAVADESYGYTF
D gene: -
V gene: TRBV10-3
J gene: TRBJ1-2
clone size: -

CDR3 DNA: TGTGCCAGCAGCGCCGGGACTAGCGGGGGAGATACGCAGTATTTT
CDR3 protein: CASSAGTSGGDTQYF
D gene: TRBD2
V gene: TRBV11-3
J gene: TRBJ2-3
clone size: -

CDR3 DNA: TGTGCCAGCAGACCTCGGGGGGGGCGCGTACAAGTGGAAAAACTGTTTTTT
CDR3 protein: CASRPRGGRVQVEKLFF
D gene: -
V gene: TRBV2
J gene: TRBJ1-4
clone size: -

CDR3 DNA: TGTGCCAGCAGCCAAGTTGCGGTTGGTGAGCAGTTCTTC
CDR3 protein: CASSQVAVGEQFF
D gene: -
V gene: TRBV3-1/TRBV3-2
J gene: TRBJ2-1
clone size: -

CDR3 DNA: TGTGCCACCAGTGATTCAACAGGGAACTATGGCTACACCTTC
CDR3 protein: CATSDSTGNYGYTF
D gene: -
V gene: TRBV24-1
J gene: TRBJ1-2
clone size: once

CDR3 DNA: TGTGCCAGCAGCTTTTTAGGGACAGGAGGGGCTCCAGCTTTCTTT
CDR3 protein: CASSFLGTGGAPAFF
D gene: TRBD1
V gene: TRBV5-8
J gene: TRBJ1-1
clone size: -

CDR3 DNA: TGTGCCAGCAGCTTAGGGACTAGTAAAGAGACCCAGTACTTC
CDR3 protein: CASSLGTSKETQYF
D gene: TRBD2
V gene: TRBV7-2
J gene: TRBJ2-5
clone size: once

CDR3 DNA: TGTGCCAGCAGTATAACAGCTCAGCCCCAGCATTTT
CDR3 protein: CASSITAQPQHF
D gene: -
V gene: TRBV28
J gene: TRBJ1-5
clone size: -

CDR3 DNA: TGTGCCAGCAGATCTAGCGGGGGGGTCTACGAGCAGTACTTC
CDR3 protein: CASRSSGGVYEQYF
D gene: TRBD2
V gene: TRBV6-6
J gene: TRBJ2-7
clone size: -

CDR3 DNA: TGTGCCAGCAGCTCTAGGGGGGGGACTAATCCCTATACGCAGTATTTT
CDR3 protein: CASSSRGGTNPYTQYF
D gene: -
V gene: TRBV7-2
J gene: TRBJ2-3
clone size: -

CDR3 DNA: TGCAGCGCGCGGGGGGCCCCACACGAGCAGTACTTC
CDR3 protein: CSARGAPHEQYF
D gene: TRBD2
V gene: TRBV29-1
J gene: TRBJ2-7
clone size: -

CDR3 DNA: TGTGCCAGCAGGGAGGGGACAGCTCCAAATCAGCCCCAGCATTTT
CDR3 protein: CASREGTAPNQPQHF
D gene: TRBD1
V gene: TRBV6-5
J gene: TRBJ1-5
clone size: -

CDR3 DNA: TGCGCCAGCAGCTTCAGACAGAACACTGAAGCTTTCTTT
CDR3 protein: CASSFRQNTEAFF
D gene: -
V gene: TRBV5-1
J gene: TRBJ1-1
clone size: -

CDR3 DNA: TGTGCCAGCTCGAAAGGAGCAGGGGGGTTAGTCTATGGCTACACCTTC
CDR3 protein: CASSKGAGGLVYGYTF
D gene: TRBD1
V gene: TRBV18
J gene: TRBJ1-2
clone size: once

CDR3 DNA: TGTGCCAGCAGCCCCCGGACACAGGGCACTGAAGCTTTCTTT
CDR3 protein: CASSPRTQGTEAFF
D gene: -
V gene: TRBV5-5
J gene: TRBJ1-1
clone size: -

CDR3 DNA: TGCGCCAGCAGCAGCTCCCGGCAGGGGGTGGGCACTGAAGCTTTCTTT
CDR3 protein: CASSSSRQGVGTEAFF
D gene: TRBD1
V gene: TRBV5-1
J gene: TRBJ1-1
clone size: -

CDR3 DNA: TGTGCCAGCAGTTACTCGAATACAGGGTACGAGCAGTACTTC
CDR3 protein: CASSYSNTGYEQYF
D gene: -
V gene: TRBV6-2/TRBV6-3
J gene: TRBJ2-7
clone size: -

CDR3 DNA: TGTGCCAGCTCACCACCGAGTACAGGACAGGGCGGCTACACCTTC
CDR3 protein: CASSPPSTGQGGYTF
D gene: TRBD1
V gene: TRBV18
J gene: TRBJ1-2
clone size: -

CDR3 DNA: TGTGCCAGCAGTTTCGGCGGGAATAACTATGGCTACACCTTC
CDR3 protein: CASSFGGNNYGYTF
D gene: -
V gene: TRBV27
J gene: TRBJ1-2
clone size: once

CDR3 DNA: TGTGCCAGCAGCTCACGGGTTGGGGGGGCGCTAACCGGGGAGCTGTTTTTT
CDR3 protein: CASSSRVGGALTGELFF
D gene: -
V gene: TRBV7-2
J gene: TRBJ2-2
clone size: -

CDR3 DNA: TGTGCCAGCAGCAAAGGGGGCGCGGGGGGAGATACGCAGTATTTT
CDR3 protein: CASSKGGAGGDTQYF
D gene: -
V gene: TRBV7-2
J gene: TRBJ2-3
clone size: -

CDR3 DNA: TGTGCCAGCAGCCATACGACAGCAGATGGCTACACCTTC
CDR3 protein: CASSHTTADGYTF
D gene: -
V gene: TRBV7-8
J gene: TRBJ1-2
clone size: -

CDR3 DNA: TGTGCCAGCTCACCAGGTACGCGGGGGAGCACAGATACGCAGTATTTT
CDR3 protein: CASSPGTRGSTDTQYF
D gene: TRBD2
V gene: TRBV18
J gene: TRBJ2-3
clone size: -

CDR3 DNA: TGTGCCAGCAGCCCGCGGGGGGGAGAGACCCAGTACTTC
CDR3 protein: CASSPRGGETQYF
D gene: TRBD2
V gene: TRBV13
J gene: TRBJ2-5
clone size: once

CDR3 DNA: TGCGCCAGCAGTTCGGACAGGTTTTACACCTTC
CDR3 protein: CASSSDRFYTF
D gene: TRBD1
V gene: TRBV5-1
J gene: TRBJ1-2
clone size: -

CDR3 DNA: TGTGCCAGCAGCTTGGTTCGCTCTGGGGCCAACGTCCTGACTTTC
CDR3 protein: CASSLVRSGANVLTF
D gene: -
V gene: TRBV5-6
J gene: TRBJ2-6
clone size: -

CDR3 DNA: TGTGCCAGCAGTGCCCCGGGGGGGGCCTACGAGCAGTACTTC
CDR3 protein: CASSAPGGAYEQYF
D gene: TRBD2
V gene: TRBV2
J gene: TRBJ2-7
clone size: -